This paragraph reports one TCR beta chain. Its antigen is currently unknown. The data derive from a study of identifying expanded T cells in peripheral blood. General study findings and limits: Variance in clone template counts between approximately two-week samples significantly increased with total template count across all healthy donors.

Repertoires were generated with immunoSEQ multiplex PCR, while TCRdb's copy carries only in-frame clones and drops some. Here the sample spans about 98,000 clones, around 89% being singletons. Collection occurred without any documented infections or immune events in donors. Trimming pared 2 bases from V and 7 bases from J, leaving 18 bases between. The CDR3 has 16 amino acids. Per germline, CDR1 SGHTA and CDR2 FQGTGA. The receptor was derived from a person aged 18-70 years in good health. The chain couples TRBV7-3 to TRBJ2-4; D is perhaps TRBD1 (7 bases). The sample was blood. Here the CDR3 DNA reads TGTGCCAGCAGCTTAGTAGGACGCCCAGGGGGGAACATTCAGTACTTC. This codes for CASSLVGRPGGNIQYF.